The present T cell receptor beta chain was sequenced within a study of cytomegalovirus exposure and HLA in healthy donors. Findings and limits, study-wide: Prior analysis indicated that the majority of TCR beta V segments exhibited productivity approximately 87% or approximately 30% of the time.

Deletions cut 1 base from V and 5 bases from J, with 12 bases between. This CDR3 has 14 residues. The germline CDR1 and CDR2 sequences are SGHRS and YFSETQ. This clone came up a few times. No antigen is known for it. Amplification used 60 Vbeta primers and 13 Jbeta primers. Only in-frame clones appear in the TCRdb table, and some are missing; sequencing was by immunoSEQ multiplex PCR. The sample consists of 200,000 to 250,000 clones, roughly 75% of them appearing once. The sequenced material came from PBMCs. The receptor was derived from a young woman in good health and CMV-seronegative. The genes are TRBV5-1 and TRBJ1-1; TRBD1 might be the D (5 bases). This chain's CDR3 is CASSLSTGGTEAFF. The CDR3, as DNA: TGCGCCAGCAGCTTGAGTACGGGGGGGACTGAAGCTTTCTTT.